The rows below give T cell receptor beta chains drawn from one sample of a study of blood T cell repertoires in COVID-19. Data came from immunoSEQ multiplex PCR; TCRdb stores just in-frame clones and leaves some out. The sample holds more than 85,000 clones, 70% to 85% seen once. Sequenced input: peripheral blood. These receptors all come from a man between 60 and 75 years old with active or convalescent COVID-19. The CDR3 runs from the conserved cysteine through the conserved F or W. D genes are given only for firm matches. Rows give clone size only sometimes, using once, few, many, or a class for an expanded clone.

clone_size,j_call,v_call,d_call,cdr3_nt,cdr3_aa
.,TRBJ2-3,TRBV24-1,TRBD1,TGTGCCACCAGTGGGGGGACAGGGAGAAGCACAGATACGCAGTATTTT,CATSGGTGRSTDTQYF
.,TRBJ2-2,TRBV28,TRBD1,TGTGCCAGCAGAATGGACAGGGACGACACCGGGGAGCTGTTTTTT,CASRMDRDDTGELFF
many,TRBJ2-5,TRBV11-2,.,TGTGCCAGCAGCTTAGGGGCTAGCAGCGGGGAGACCCAGTACTTC,CASSLGASSGETQYF
.,TRBJ1-2,TRBV2,TRBD1,TGTGCCAGCAGCGACAGGGGTTCAGGAGGCTACACCTTC,CASSDRGSGGYTF
.,TRBJ2-3,TRBV29-1,.,TGCAGCGTGATGCAAGCGCTCACAGATACGCAGTATTTT,CSVMQALTDTQYF
.,TRBJ1-1,TRBV7-2,TRBD1,TGTGCCAGCAGCCTCTGGACAGGACAGAACACTGAAGCTTTCTTT,CASSLWTGQNTEAFF
.,TRBJ2-5,TRBV11-2,.,TGTGCCAGCAGCCTCCCACTAGGGGAGACCCAGTACTTC,CASSLPLGETQYF
.,TRBJ1-5,TRBV6-4,TRBD1,TGTGCCAGCAGCCCCGAGACAGGGCAGCCCCAGCATTTT,CASSPETGQPQHF
.,TRBJ1-2,TRBV11-2,.,TGTGCCAGCAGCCGTCAACAGGTCGATGGCTACACCTTC,CASSRQQVDGYTF
.,TRBJ1-1,TRBV6-1,TRBD1,TGTGCCAGCAGTGAACAGGGGGTTGGAGCTTTCTTT,CASSEQGVGAFF
.,TRBJ1-5,TRBV18,.,TGTGCCAGCTCACCACGGGCAGGCAATCAGCCCCAGCATTTT,CASSPRAGNQPQHF
.,TRBJ2-3,TRBV7-6,.,TGTGCCAGCAGCTTTTCTAGCACAGATACGCAGTATTTT,CASSFSSTDTQYF
.,TRBJ2-1,TRBV5-1,TRBD1,TGCGCCAGCAGGGACAGGGGAACCTACAATGAGCAGTTCTTC,CASRDRGTYNEQFF
.,TRBJ2-1,TRBV28,.,TGTGCCAGCAGTTTAATGAGGGAGCAGTTCTTC,CASSLMREQFF
.,TRBJ1-2,TRBV6-5,TRBD1,TGTGCCAGCAGTCGACAGGGAAACTATGGCTACACCTTC,CASSRQGNYGYTF
.,TRBJ1-5,TRBV28,.,TGTGCCAGCAGACAGGGTGACCAGCCCCAGCATTTT,CASRQGDQPQHF
few,TRBJ2-3,TRBV7-3,.,TGTGCCAGCAGCTTAATGCTAGCAGATACGCAGTATTTT,CASSLMLADTQYF
.,TRBJ2-5,TRBV29-1,.,TGCACCACAGGACCCCAGGAGACCCAGTACTTC,CTTGPQETQYF
.,TRBJ1-5,TRBV19,.,TGTGCCAGTAGGTATAGCAATCAGCCCCAGCATTTT,CASRYSNQPQHF
.,TRBJ2-3,TRBV2,TRBD2,TGTGCCAGCAGTGCGAGGACTAGCGGGAGCTGGGTAGATACGCAGTATTTT,CASSARTSGSWVDTQYF
few,TRBJ1-1,TRBV5-6,TRBD1,TGTGCCAGCAGCTCCGGGACAGCTTACAACACTGAAGCTTTCTTT,CASSSGTAYNTEAFF
many,TRBJ2-1,TRBV7-9,TRBD1,TGTGCCAGCAGTTTAACAGGGGTCGGCTCCTACAATGAGCAGTTCTTC,CASSLTGVGSYNEQFF
.,TRBJ2-1,TRBV6-4,.,TGTGCCAGCAGTGTTGACTGGCCCCCCCAGGAGCAGTTCTTC,CASSVDWPPQEQFF
.,TRBJ1-1,TRBV6-2/TRBV6-3,TRBD1,TGTGCCAGCAGTGCGTACCGGGACAGGGGGACTGAAGCTTTCTTT,CASSAYRDRGTEAFF
.,TRBJ1-1,TRBV27,TRBD1,TGTGCCAGCAGTTTGAAGGGGGCAGGCACTGAAGCTTTCTTT,CASSLKGAGTEAFF
.,TRBJ1-5,TRBV19,TRBD1,TGTGCCAGTACCCACAGGGGGGGCTGGCAGCCCCAGCATTTT,CASTHRGGWQPQHF
.,TRBJ1-6,TRBV24-1,TRBD1,TGTGCCACCGCGGACAGGGGAGGTTCACCCCTCCACTTT,CATADRGGSPLHF
.,TRBJ1-4,TRBV6-5,.,TGTGCCAGCAGCAACACAGGGTTTGAAAAACTGTTTTTT,CASSNTGFEKLFF
.,TRBJ2-5,TRBV27,.,TGTGCCAGCAGTCTAGGCGCGTCGGCTACTCAAGAGACCCAGTACTTC,CASSLGASATQETQYF
once,TRBJ2-7,TRBV27,.,TGTGCCAGCAGCTATACCCTTGGAGCGGGTCCCTACGAGCAGTACTTC,CASSYTLGAGPYEQYF
.,TRBJ2-1,TRBV28,TRBD2,TGTGCCAGCAGTGCAGCGGGGCCCTACAATGAGCAGTTCTTC,CASSAAGPYNEQFF
.,TRBJ1-2,TRBV5-1,.,TGCGCCAGCACCCGGGCTGGGGCCGGCTATGGCTACACCTTC,CASTRAGAGYGYTF
.,TRBJ2-7,TRBV9,.,TGTGCCAGCAGCGTAGGGGTGGGAGGCCACGAGCAGTACTTC,CASSVGVGGHEQYF
few,TRBJ1-3,TRBV5-5,.,TGTGCCAGCAGCTTGTTAACAGTGAGAAACACCATATATTTT,CASSLLTVRNTIYF
.,TRBJ1-1,TRBV6-2/TRBV6-3,.,TGTGCCAGCAGTCAAGGAGAGTACACTGAAGCTTTCTTT,CASSQGEYTEAFF
.,TRBJ1-1,TRBV5-8,.,TGTGCCAGCAGCTCGTCGGGGAACACTGAAGCTTTCTTT,CASSSSGNTEAFF
few,TRBJ1-3,TRBV28,.,TGTGCCAGCAGCTCCGCGCACTCTGGAAACACCATATATTTT,CASSSAHSGNTIYF
once,TRBJ1-2,TRBV4-1,.,TGCGCCAGCAGCCAAAGGGGCGCTAACTATGGCTACACCTTC,CASSQRGANYGYTF
few,TRBJ2-7,TRBV27,.,TGTGCCAGCAGTCTGCACAGGTATCCCTACGAGCAGTACTTC,CASSLHRYPYEQYF
once,TRBJ1-2,TRBV5-1,.,TGCGCCAGCAGCGCCGGAGGTTATGCGGACTACACCTTC,CASSAGGYADYTF
.,TRBJ1-5,TRBV11-2,.,TGTGCCAGCAGCTTGACACGTAATAGCAATCAGCCCCAGCATTTT,CASSLTRNSNQPQHF
.,TRBJ1-1,TRBV18,.,TGTGCCAGCTCACCACCCGGGGGGACTGAAGCTTTCTTT,CASSPPGGTEAFF
.,TRBJ2-6,TRBV24-1,.,TGTGCCACCAGTGATTCTACTTTTCGCTCTGGGGCCAACGTCCTGACTTTC,CATSDSTFRSGANVLTF
.,TRBJ1-2,TRBV12-3/TRBV12-4,.,TGTGCCAGCACTCCGGGACTCTATGGCTACACCTTC,CASTPGLYGYTF
.,TRBJ2-3,TRBV25-1,.,TGTGCCAGCAGTGATGGCCCGCAGGGAACGCAGTATTTT,CASSDGPQGTQYF
.,TRBJ1-4,TRBV4-2,.,TGTGCCAGCAGCCAAGTAGGGTCCAGGGGCGTAACTAATGAAAAACTGTTTTTT,CASSQVGSRGVTNEKLFF
.,TRBJ1-1,TRBV19,TRBD1,TGTGCCAGTAGTGCTCGCCCTAACAGGGGGTGGGCTGAAGCTTTCTTT,CASSARPNRGWAEAFF
.,TRBJ2-4,TRBV28,.,TGTGCCAGCACCAGGGGGGATTACAGAAAAAACATTCAGTACTTC,CASTRGDYRKNIQYF
.,TRBJ1-5,TRBV30,.,TGTGCCTGGAGTCGGGGGAGCAATCAGCCCCAGCATTTT,CAWSRGSNQPQHF
.,TRBJ1-1,TRBV23-1,.,TGCGCCAGCAGTCAATCTCCGGGGGAGAAGACTGAAGCTTTCTTT,CASSQSPGEKTEAFF